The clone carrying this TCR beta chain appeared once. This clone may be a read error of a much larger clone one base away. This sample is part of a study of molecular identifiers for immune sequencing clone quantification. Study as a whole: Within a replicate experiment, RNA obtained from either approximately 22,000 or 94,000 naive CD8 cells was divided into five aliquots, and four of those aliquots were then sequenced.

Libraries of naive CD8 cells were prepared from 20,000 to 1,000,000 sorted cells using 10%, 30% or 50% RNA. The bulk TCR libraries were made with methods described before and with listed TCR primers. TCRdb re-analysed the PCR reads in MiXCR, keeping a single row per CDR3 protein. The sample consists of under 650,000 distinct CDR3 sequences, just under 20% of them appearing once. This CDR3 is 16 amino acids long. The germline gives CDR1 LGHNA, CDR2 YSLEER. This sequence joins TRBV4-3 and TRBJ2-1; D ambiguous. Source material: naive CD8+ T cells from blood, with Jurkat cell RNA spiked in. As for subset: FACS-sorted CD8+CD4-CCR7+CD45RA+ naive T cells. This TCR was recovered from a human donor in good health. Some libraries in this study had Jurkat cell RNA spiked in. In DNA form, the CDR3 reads TGCGCCAGCAGCCAAGATAGGGCAGGAGCTTACAATGAGCAGCTCTTC. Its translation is CASSQDRAGAYNEQLF.